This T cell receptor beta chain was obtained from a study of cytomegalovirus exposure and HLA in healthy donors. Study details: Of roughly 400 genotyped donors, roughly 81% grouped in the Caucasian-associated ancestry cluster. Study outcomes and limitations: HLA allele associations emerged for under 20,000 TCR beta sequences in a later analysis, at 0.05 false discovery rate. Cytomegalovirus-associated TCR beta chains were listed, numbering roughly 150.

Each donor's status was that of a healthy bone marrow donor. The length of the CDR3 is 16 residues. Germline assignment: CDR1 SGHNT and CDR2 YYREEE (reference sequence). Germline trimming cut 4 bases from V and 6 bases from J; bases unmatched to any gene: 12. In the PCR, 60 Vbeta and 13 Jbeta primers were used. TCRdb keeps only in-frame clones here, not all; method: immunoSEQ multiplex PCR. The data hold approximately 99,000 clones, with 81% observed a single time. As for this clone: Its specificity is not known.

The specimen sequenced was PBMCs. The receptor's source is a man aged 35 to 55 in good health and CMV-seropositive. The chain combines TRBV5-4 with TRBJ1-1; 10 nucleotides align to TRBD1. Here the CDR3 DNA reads TGTGCCAGCAGCCCAAGACAGGGGGCGGGTGGGTCTGAAGCTTTCTTT. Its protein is CASSPRQGAGGSEAFF. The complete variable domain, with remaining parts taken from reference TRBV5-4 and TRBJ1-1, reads ETGVTQSPTHLIKTRGQQVTLRCSSQSGHNTVSWYQQALGQGPQFIFQYYREEENGRGNFPPRFSGLQFPNYSSELNVNALELDDSALYLCASSPRQGAGGSEAFFGQGTRLTVV.